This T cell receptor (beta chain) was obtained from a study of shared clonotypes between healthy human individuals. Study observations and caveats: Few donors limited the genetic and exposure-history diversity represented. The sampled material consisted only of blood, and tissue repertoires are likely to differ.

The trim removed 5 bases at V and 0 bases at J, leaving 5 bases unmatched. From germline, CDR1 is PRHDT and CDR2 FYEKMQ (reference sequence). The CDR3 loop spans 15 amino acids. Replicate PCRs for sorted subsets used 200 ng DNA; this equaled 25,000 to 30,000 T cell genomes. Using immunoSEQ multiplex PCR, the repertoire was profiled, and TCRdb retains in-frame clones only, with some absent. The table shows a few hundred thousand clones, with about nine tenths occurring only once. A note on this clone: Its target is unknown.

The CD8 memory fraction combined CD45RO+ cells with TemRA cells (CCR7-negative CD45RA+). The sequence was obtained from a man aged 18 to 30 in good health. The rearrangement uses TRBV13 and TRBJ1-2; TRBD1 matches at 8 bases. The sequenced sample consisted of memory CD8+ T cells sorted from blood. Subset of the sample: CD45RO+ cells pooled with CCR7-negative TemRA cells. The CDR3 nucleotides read TGTGCCAGCAGCCAAGGACAGGGAGCTAACTATGGCTACACCTTC. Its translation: CASSQGQGANYGYTF.